These 2 T cell receptor beta chains were sequenced from one sample in a study of identifying expanded T cells in peripheral blood. Only in-frame clones appear in the TCRdb table, and some are missing; sequencing was by immunoSEQ multiplex PCR. This table holds around 47,000 clones, 82% found once. Sequencing used blood. The receptors here all came from a person aged 18 to 75 in good health.

The chain employs TRBV5-4 and TRBJ2-5, with TRBD1 identical over 7 bases. With V trimmed by 3 bases and J by 0 bases, 2 bases remained unmatched. CDR3 length: 14 amino acids. Looked up from germline, CDR1 is SGHNT and CDR2 is YYREEE (reference sequence). The CDR3 DNA sequence: TGTGCCAGCAGCTCGACAGGGCACCAAGAGACCCAGTACTTC. Its translation is CASSSTGHQETQYF.

V and J are TRBV6-6 and TRBJ2-2; D call uncertain. The V gene lost 2 bases and the J gene lost 8 bases, with 15 bases spanning the gap. The CDR3 extends over 15 amino acids. CDR1 is MNHNY, CDR2 SVGAGI, per germline (reference sequence). CDR3 sequence: CASSYLGVPEGELFF. CDR3 sequence (DNA): TGTGCCAGCAGTTACCTAGGCGTGCCGGAGGGGGAGCTGTTTTTT.